This TCR beta chain was retrieved from a study of CD8 T cells in ankylosing spondylitis. For TCR beta, libraries came from quantitative 5'-RACE with molecular barcodes. TCRdb re-derived calls from the 5' RACE reads in MiXCR, one entry per CDR3 protein. Of some 130,000 distinct CDR3 sequences listed, around 15% are singletons. The CDR3 has 15 amino acids. Germline trimming cut 5 bases from V and 4 bases from J; bases unmatched to any gene: 10. Germline CDR1 MNHEY, CDR2 SMNVEV (reference sequence). This clonotype was recorded a few times. This TCR was recovered from a female donor with ankylosing spondylitis or in good health (not recorded which). The V call is TRBV27, the J call TRBJ2-7, with 8 nucleotides matching TRBD2. The sequenced material came from blood, either unsorted or a sorted T cell fraction (not recorded which). The chain's CDR3 is CASSPIAGRFYEQYF. CDR3 coding DNA: TGTGCCAGCAGTCCCATAGCGGGAAGGTTTTACGAGCAGTACTTC.